Included here is one TCR beta chain sequence, with context. These data are taken from a study of blood T cell repertoires in COVID-19. Original analysis: Amplification of reference gene primers was used by the study to estimate nucleated cell counts. Method: immunoSEQ multiplex PCR; TCRdb's copy keeps in-frame clones and lacks some. The DNA gave D and trimming, while V, J and clone size come from that table. The table records about 280,000 clones, around 84% of them present only once. All enrollees were roughly 18 to 100 years old and from around 25 US areas. Cohort allocation depended upon clinical history that participants reported. This clonotype was obtained from a man in his forties or fifties who had been exposed to COVID-19. The sequenced sample was PBMCs or T cells enriched from blood (not recorded which).

CDR3 sequence reads: CASSPLQGADTEAFF. CDR3 DNA sequence: TGCGCCAGCAGCCCTCTACAGGGGGCGGATACTGAAGCTTTCTTT. The J gene is TRBJ1-1, the V gene TRBV5-1; 9 bases map to TRBD1. V was clipped by 4 bases and J by 5 bases; unmatched bases: 9. The V gene's germline CDR1 is SGHRS and CDR2 YFSETQ. This CDR3 has 15 residues.